The 21 T cell receptor beta chains in this list originate from one sample, sequenced in a study of T cell responses to AZD1222 COVID-19 vaccine. Measured with immunoSEQ multiplex PCR; TCRdb has only the in-frame clones, and not every one. The sample lists about 160,000 clones; under 95% were seen once. Sequenced here: peripheral blood, sampled on day 0 of MenACWY control vaccination. All receptors come from an adult in good health.

The rearrangement links TRBV9 to TRBJ1-2; no clear D gene. The germline V gene encodes CDR1 SGDLS and CDR2 YYNGEE. The CDR3 runs 12 residues. The ends were cut back, 4 bases at V and 4 bases at J, with 8 bases in the middle. The CDR3 bases are TGTGCCAGCAGCAAACCAGGCTATGGCTACACCTTC. Translating it yields CASSKPGYGYTF.

This chain links TRBV4-2 with TRBJ2-1; 9 bases agree with TRBD2. This CDR3 has 17 residues. The J segment lost 5 bases and the V segment lost 0 bases, leaving 8 bases of the junction unmatched. The germline CDR1 and CDR2 sequences are LGHNA and YNFKEQ. For the CDR3, the DNA is TGTGCCAGCAGCCAAGAGGTGGGCGGGAGGGCCGACAATGAGCAGTTCTTC. Protein product: CASSQEVGGRADNEQFF.

J is TRBJ2-3 and V is TRBV5-6, with D unresolved. The CDR3 totals 15 residues. Trimming pared 0 bases from V and 2 bases from J, leaving 10 bases between. The germline gives CDR1 SGHDT, CDR2 YYEEEE. In nucleotides, the CDR3 is TGTGCCAGCAGCTTGGTAGGCAGGCACACAGATACGCAGTATTTT. It codes for CASSLVGRHTDTQYF.

This chain connects TRBV6-5 to TRBJ2-7; no reliable D call. The V gene lost 6 bases and the J gene lost 3 bases, with 18 bases spanning the gap. The CDR3 runs 15 residues. From germline, CDR1 is MNHEY and CDR2 SVGAGI. Here the CDR3 DNA reads TGTGCCAGCAGCTCAATTCGGACCCCATACTACGAGCAGTACTTC. The encoded protein is CASSSIRTPYYEQYF.

This clone was found once. The gene calls are TRBV2 and TRBJ2-5, with 11 bases matching TRBD2. The trim removed 8 bases at V and 5 bases at J, leaving 10 bases unmatched. The length of the CDR3 is 15 residues. In germline, CDR1 is SNHLY, CDR2 FYNNEI. This CDR3 is CASAIGTSGVETQYF. In nucleotides, the CDR3 is TGTGCCAGCGCGATCGGGACTAGCGGTGTGGAGACCCAGTACTTC.

The chain joins TRBV7-6 to TRBJ1-3; tentative D call: TRBD1 (5 bases). Germline V lookup: CDR1 SGHVS, CDR2 FNYEAQ. This CDR3 has 16 amino acids. Deletions cut 2 bases from V and 4 bases from J, with 15 bases between. CDR3 in DNA: TGTGCCAGCAGCTTAATAACCGGGGGTTCGGGAAACACCATATATTTT. Encoded protein: CASSLITGGSGNTIYF.

The gene calls are TRBV27 and TRBJ1-1; 7 nucleotides line up with TRBD1. V trimming: 6 bases; J trimming: 5 bases; junction bases outside the gene matches: 9. The germline CDR1 and CDR2 sequences are MNHEY and SMNVEV (reference sequence). The CDR3 covers 14 residues. As DNA, the CDR3 is TGTGCCAGCAGCCCCCTGACAGGGTTGACTGAAGCTTTCTTT. Its protein is CASSPLTGLTEAFF.

The CDR3 bases are TGCGCCAGCACCCTCCGAACTAGCGGGAGTCTCTTTGAGCAGTTCTTC. Translating gives CASTLRTSGSLFEQFF. The V call is TRBV5-1, the J call TRBJ2-1, with 11 positions matching TRBD2. Germline-derived CDR1 and CDR2 are SGHRS and YFSETQ. The CDR3 contains 16 residues. The J segment lost 9 bases and the V segment lost 6 bases, leaving 14 bases of the junction unmatched.

The genes are TRBV18 and TRBJ2-1; TRBD2 matches 11 bases. V trimming: 0 bases; J trimming: 6 bases; junction bases outside the gene matches: 1. CDR3 size: 15 residues. CDR1 KGHSH and CDR2 LQKENI come from the germline V gene. In nucleotides, the CDR3 is TGTGCCAGCTCACCACCGACTAGCGGGACCAATGAGCAGTTCTTC. It translates to CASSPPTSGTNEQFF.

This chain links TRBV2 with TRBJ2-6; 11 bases map to TRBD1. The CDR3 consists of 17 residues. The germline gives CDR1 SNHLY, CDR2 FYNNEI. Losses at the gene ends were 4 bases for V and 2 bases for J; bases not matched to a gene: 4. This CDR3 reads CASSGDRGLTGANVLTF. The CDR3 bases are TGTGCCAGCAGTGGGGACAGGGGGTTGACTGGGGCCAACGTCCTGACTTTC.

This clone was found once. The chain carries TRBV7-3 and TRBJ2-2; 7 bases align to TRBD2. Germline lookup yields CDR1 SGHTA and CDR2 FQGTGA. The CDR3 runs to 15 residues. V trimming: 3 bases; J trimming: 4 bases; junction bases outside the gene matches: 5. The CDR3: CASSFGRATTGELFF. The CDR3 DNA is TGTGCCAGCAGCTTTGGGAGGGCCACCACCGGGGAGCTGTTTTTT. The whole variable domain, remainder taken from reference TRBV7-3 and TRBJ2-2, is GAGVSQTPSNKVTEKGKYVELRCDPISGHTALYWYRQSLGQGPEFLIYFQGTGAADDSGLPNDRFFAVRPEGSVSTLKIQRTERGDSAVYLCASSFGRATTGELFFGEGSRLTVL.

The CDR3 reads CASSSAGPSYNEQFF. The CDR3, as DNA: TGCGCCAGCAGCTCCGCGGGCCCGAGTTACAATGAGCAGTTCTTC. The J gene is TRBJ2-1, the V gene TRBV5-1, with a possible D match to TRBD2 (5 bases). The V gene lost 3 bases and the J gene lost 4 bases, with 14 bases spanning the gap. The germline V gene encodes CDR1 SGHRS and CDR2 YFSETQ. The length of the CDR3 is 15 residues.

Details on this clone: Additional DNA sequences in this sample encode the identical CDR3. This chain links TRBV5-1 with TRBJ1-2; D is unclear. The CDR3 extends over 14 amino acids. V dropped 0 bases and J dropped 2 bases, with 8 bases sitting between them. Per germline, CDR1 SGHRS and CDR2 YFSETQ. CDR3 residues: CASSLVSGNYGYTF. In nucleotides, the CDR3 is TGCGCCAGCAGCTTGGTCTCGGGGAACTATGGCTACACCTTC.

The J gene is TRBJ1-1, the V gene TRBV11-3; D is undetermined. V was clipped by 1 base and J by 8 bases, with 14 bases between them. The CDR3 has 14 amino acids. CDR1 is SGHNT, CDR2 YENEEA, per germline. The CDR3 DNA follows: TGTGCCAGCAGCTTAGGGCCGATCGACGGCGAAGCTTTCTTT. This sequence encodes CASSLGPIDGEAFF.

A word on this clone: Other nucleotide sequences in the sample specify the same CDR3. The chain joins TRBV5-1 to TRBJ2-1; maybe TRBD2 (6 bases). This CDR3 is built from 17 residues. The V end lost 0 bases, the J end lost 4 bases, and 17 bases lay between the germline ends. Germline assignment: CDR1 SGHRS and CDR2 YFSETQ. The CDR3 sequence is CASSLGAGTGGYNEQFF. The CDR3 DNA follows: TGCGCCAGCAGCTTGGGTGCCGGGACTGGGGGGTACAATGAGCAGTTCTTC.

A single count supports this clone. The genes are TRBV5-1 and TRBJ2-3; perhaps TRBD2 as D (5 bases). V lost 0 bases and J lost 2, with 7 bases in between. Germline V CDR1 and CDR2: SGHRS, YFSETQ. The CDR3 length is 14 residues. The CDR3 DNA reads as TGCGCCAGCAGCTTGGGTAGCGTCACAGATACGCAGTATTTT. This sequence encodes CASSLGSVTDTQYF.

V and J are TRBV19 and TRBJ1-4, with 8 nucleotides matching TRBD1. In germline, CDR1 is LNHDA, CDR2 SQIVND (reference sequence). The CDR3 consists of 16 residues. The V and J ends lost 5 bases and 7 bases, in that order; junction bases with no gene match: 12. The CDR3: CASSSRQGTSSEKLFF. CDR3 DNA sequence: TGTGCCAGTAGTTCCCGACAGGGGACATCGTCTGAAAAACTGTTTTTT.

J is TRBJ1-3 and V is TRBV19, with D maybe TRBD1 (6 bases). CDR1 LNHDA and CDR2 SQIVND come from the germline V gene (reference sequence). The CDR3 consists of 15 residues. V lost 5 bases, J lost 0 bases, and 11 bases lay in between. The CDR3 DNA is TGTGCCAGTAGTCCAACAGGGTTCTCTGGAAACACCATATATTTT. Its protein is CASSPTGFSGNTIYF.

V is TRBV9 and J is TRBJ1-1; D remains ambiguous. Germline CDR1 is SGDLS and CDR2 is YYNGEE. This CDR3 comprises 15 residues. V lost 0 bases, J lost 5 bases, and 14 bases lay in between. CDR3 sequence: CASSVDGVPSTEAFF. The CDR3 DNA reads as TGTGCCAGCAGCGTAGATGGGGTCCCCTCGACTGAAGCTTTCTTT.

The chain joins TRBV2 to TRBJ2-1; maybe TRBD2 (5 bases). The germline V gene has CDR1 SNHLY and CDR2 FYNNEI. The CDR3 contains 14 residues. Trimming shortened V by 4 bases and J by 5 bases, and 12 bases separated the two germline ends. The CDR3 sequence: CASSVGARNNEQFF. CDR3 in DNA: TGTGCCAGCAGTGTGGGAGCTAGAAACAATGAGCAGTTCTTC.

This chain uses TRBV11-2 with TRBJ1-1; D remains unclear. Germline CDR1 is SGHAT and CDR2 is FQNNGV. The CDR3 covers 14 residues. The V and J ends lost 1 base and 5 bases respectively, with 11 bases between them. In DNA form, the CDR3 reads TGTGCCAGCAGCTTAGTAGCGGTAAGGACTGAAGCTTTCTTT. The encoded protein is CASSLVAVRTEAFF.